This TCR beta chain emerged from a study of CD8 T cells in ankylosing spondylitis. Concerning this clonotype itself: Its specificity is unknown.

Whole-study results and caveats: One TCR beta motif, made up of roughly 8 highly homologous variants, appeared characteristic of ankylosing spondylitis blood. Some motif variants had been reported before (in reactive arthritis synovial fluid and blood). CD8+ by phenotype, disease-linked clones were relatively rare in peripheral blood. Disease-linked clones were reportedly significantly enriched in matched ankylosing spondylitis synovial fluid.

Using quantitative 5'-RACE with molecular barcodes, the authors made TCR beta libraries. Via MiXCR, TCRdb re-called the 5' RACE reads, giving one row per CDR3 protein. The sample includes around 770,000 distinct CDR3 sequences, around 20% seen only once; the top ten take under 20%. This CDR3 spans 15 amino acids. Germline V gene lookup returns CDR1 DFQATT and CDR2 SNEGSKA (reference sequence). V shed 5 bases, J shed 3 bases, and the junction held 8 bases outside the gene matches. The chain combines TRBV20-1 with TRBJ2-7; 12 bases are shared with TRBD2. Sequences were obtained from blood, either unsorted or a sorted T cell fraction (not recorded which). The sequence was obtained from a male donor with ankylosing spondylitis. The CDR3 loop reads CSASILAGGLYEQYF. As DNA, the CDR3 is TGCAGTGCTTCCATCCTAGCGGGAGGGCTCTACGAGCAGTACTTC.